This T cell receptor (beta chain) was recorded in a study of blood T cells in healthy people across ages. Study-level points and caveats: Aged donors had fewer naive CD4+ cells and lower diversity than long-lived donors.

Combining a sample-barcoded 5' primer with a J-beta primer mix, a second PCR ran for about 7 to 12 cycles. Any given sample supplied a minimum of 2.5 million CDR3-containing paired-end reads. A single record per CDR3 protein comes from TCRdb applying MiXCR to the 5' RACE reads. The profile shows over 600,000 distinct CDR3 sequences, just over 55% of them singletons. Healthy Caucasian individuals from Russia aged roughly 6 to 100 served as donors. The authors isolated at least 7 million PBMCs per sample. Points on this clonotype: Its antigen is currently unknown.

The germline V and J ends were trimmed by 2 bases and 6 bases, with 17 bases remaining between them. The CDR3 is 16 residues long. Germline V gene data show CDR1 as ENHRY and CDR2 as SYGVKD. The chain recombines TRBV10-3 with TRBJ2-1; the D is unclear. This receptor was identified in a man in his forties in good health. Sequenced: blood. The CDR3 DNA reads as TGTGCCATCAGTGAGATAAACAAAGGGCCCTCCAATGAGCAGTTCTTC. Translation: CAISEINKGPSNEQFF.